This TCR beta chain is drawn from a study of shared clonotypes between healthy human individuals. About the study: Donors were a couple of women and a few men aged 18 to 49. Study results and limitations: Sequencing depth was predicted to influence how clonotypes are shared among donors.

Details on this clone: Its antigen remains unknown.

The unsorted PBMC replicate PCRs were performed with about 0.3 ug DNA, tens of thousands of T cell genomes. Per the original data handling: Filtering was not the same, since immunoSEQ gave junction-only sequences without quality scores. The method was immunoSEQ multiplex PCR; TCRdb's version includes in-frame clones alone and lacks a portion of them. V and J calls plus clone size are reproduced from that table; the DNA served to infer D and trimming. The table includes 450,000 to 500,000 clones, around four fifths detected once. This CDR3 spans 15 amino acids. CDR1 is SGHTA and CDR2 is FQGTGA in the germline V gene. Trimming shortened V by 7 bases and J by 2 bases, and 17 bases separated the two germline ends.

The chain has TRBV7-3 and TRBJ2-5; D unclear. The sequenced material came from PBMCs. The clonotype comes from a woman between 40 and 50 years old in good health. Some clones in this sample may be carry-over from other donors' samples. In DNA, the CDR3 is TGTGCCAGCACCATTGACCGAGACGGACAAGAGACCCAGTACTTC. Its translation is CASTIDRDGQETQYF.